What follows is one TCR beta chain and its context. Method: immunoSEQ multiplex PCR; TCRdb's copy keeps in-frame clones and lacks some. The profile shows around 110,000 clones, 60% to 85% of them singletons. The data were obtained in a study of PD-1 blockade in mismatch repair-deficient tumors. The length of the CDR3 is 13 residues. CDR1 and CDR2 from the germline V gene are SNHLY and FYNNEI. The V gene lost 4 bases and the J gene lost 2 bases, with 9 bases spanning the gap. The chain links TRBV2 to TRBJ2-7; no reliable D call. The sequences come from peripheral blood, collected roughly 60 weeks after starting pembrolizumab. The sequence was collected from an adult with mismatch repair-deficient cancer. The CDR3 protein is CASSVGRTYEQYF. The CDR3, as DNA: TGTGCCAGCAGTGTAGGTCGGACCTACGAGCAGTACTTC.